The sequence of this TCR beta chain was determined in a study of cytomegalovirus exposure and HLA in healthy donors. The repertoire was sequenced with immunoSEQ multiplex PCR; TCRdb's copy has only in-frame clones and lacks some. The table has over 200,000 clones, around four fifths seen once. CDR3 size: 14 residues. Germline V gene data show CDR1 as PRHDT and CDR2 as FYEKMQ (reference sequence). V lost 0 bases to trimming and J lost 3 bases, with 6 bases between them. Separation from the roughly 600-subject first cohort characterized the roughly 120-subject validation cohort, to which the donors belonged.

The sequenced sample consisted of PBMCs. The TCR originated in a woman younger than 30 in good health and CMV-seronegative. The J gene is TRBJ1-3, the V gene TRBV13; D gene unclear. The CDR3 DNA is TGTGCCAGCAGCTTAGGACGGATTGGAAACACCATATATTTT. Translating gives CASSLGRIGNTIYF.